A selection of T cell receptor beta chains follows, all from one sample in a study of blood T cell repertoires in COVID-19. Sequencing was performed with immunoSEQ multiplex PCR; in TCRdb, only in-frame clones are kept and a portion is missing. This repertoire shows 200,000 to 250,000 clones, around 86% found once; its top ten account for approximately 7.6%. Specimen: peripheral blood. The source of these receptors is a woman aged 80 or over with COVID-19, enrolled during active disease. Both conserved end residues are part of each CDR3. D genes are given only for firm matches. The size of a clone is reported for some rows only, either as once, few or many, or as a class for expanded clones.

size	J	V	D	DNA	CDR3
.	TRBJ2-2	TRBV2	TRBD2	TGTGCCAGCCTGCGACTAGCAACCACCGGGGAGCTGTTTTTT	CASLRLATTGELFF
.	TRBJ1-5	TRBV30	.	TGTGCCTGGAGTGTAGGGCAGGGGTTTCAGCCCCAGCATTTT	CAWSVGQGFQPQHF
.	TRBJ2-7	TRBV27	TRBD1	TGTGCCAGCAGTCCGGGACAGAGCCCCTACGAGCAGTACTTC	CASSPGQSPYEQYF
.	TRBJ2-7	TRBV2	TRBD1	TGTGCCAGCAGTTTCGGAGGGACAGGGTTCTACGAGCAGTACTTC	CASSFGGTGFYEQYF
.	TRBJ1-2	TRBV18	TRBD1	TGTGCCAGCTCACCGGACAGGGTTGAAAACACCTTC	CASSPDRVENTF
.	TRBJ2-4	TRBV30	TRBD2	TGTGCCTGGAGCGGAGGACTAGCGGGAGGGTTCAAAAACATTCAGTACTTC	CAWSGGLAGGFKNIQYF
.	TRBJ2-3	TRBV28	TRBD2	TGTGCCAGCAGTTTAGCGGGGGGGCCCCTTAGCACAGATACGCAGTATTTT	CASSLAGGPLSTDTQYF
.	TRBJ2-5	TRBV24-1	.	TGTGCCACCAGTGATAGGCTAGTAGGAGAGACCCAGTACTTC	CATSDRLVGETQYF
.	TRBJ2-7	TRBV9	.	TGTGCCAGCAGCGTGCAGGGCCAGTACGAGCAGTACTTC	CASSVQGQYEQYF
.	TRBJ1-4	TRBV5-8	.	TGTGCCAGCAGAGGACTCAATGAAAAACTGTTTTTT	CASRGLNEKLFF
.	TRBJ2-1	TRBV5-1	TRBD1	TGCGCCAGCAGCTTAACAGGGGTTAACCACAATGAGCAGTTCTTC	CASSLTGVNHNEQFF
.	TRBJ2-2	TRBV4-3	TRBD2	TGCGCCAGCAGCCAAAGGTCAGTAGGGAGGGCCGGGGAGCTGTTTTTT	CASSQRSVGRAGELFF
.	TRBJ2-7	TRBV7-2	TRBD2	TGTGCCAGCAGCTTATCGCCTAGCGGGACCCACGAGCAGTACTTC	CASSLSPSGTHEQYF
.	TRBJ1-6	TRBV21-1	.	TGTGCCAGCAGCAAAGCCGAGGACTGCTCGCATGGGGTTTCACCCCTCCACTTT	CASSKAEDCSHGVSPLHF
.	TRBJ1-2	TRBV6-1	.	TGTGCCAGCAGTGAAGCCTTCACGGGTTCGGGTGGCTACACCTTC	CASSEAFTGSGGYTF
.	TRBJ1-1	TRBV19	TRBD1	TGTGCCAGTAGTCCGAGGACAGGGGGTACTGAAGCTTTCTTT	CASSPRTGGTEAFF
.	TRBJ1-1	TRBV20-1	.	TGCAGTGCTCCCATGAACACTGAAGCTTTCTTT	CSAPMNTEAFF
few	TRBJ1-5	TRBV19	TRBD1	TGTGCCAGTGACAGGGGGGCCAATCAGCCCCAGCATTTT	CASDRGANQPQHF
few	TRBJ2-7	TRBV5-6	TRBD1	TGTGCCAGCAGCTTCGACAGGGGAACCTACGAGCAGTACTTC	CASSFDRGTYEQYF
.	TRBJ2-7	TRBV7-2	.	TGTGCCAGCGCGGCCCTCCTGGCCTACGAGCAGTACTTC	CASAALLAYEQYF
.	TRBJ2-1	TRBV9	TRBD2	TGTGCCAGCAGCCTCCAGGGACTAGCGGGAGTGGATGAGCAGTTCTTC	CASSLQGLAGVDEQFF
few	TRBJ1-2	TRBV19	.	TGTGCCAGTAGTTTGGAACAGACCTTATATGGCTACACCTTC	CASSLEQTLYGYTF
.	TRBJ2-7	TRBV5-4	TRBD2	TGTGCCACTCAAAGGGGCGGGAGGGCCGATTTCCACGAGCAGTACTTC	CATQRGGRADFHEQYF
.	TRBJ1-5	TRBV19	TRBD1	TGTGCCAGTAGTATAAGTGGACAGGGTAGCAATCAGCCCCAGCATTTT	CASSISGQGSNQPQHF
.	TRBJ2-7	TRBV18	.	TGTGCCAGCTCGGCCGGGACTGGGGGCTACGAGCAGTACTTC	CASSAGTGGYEQYF
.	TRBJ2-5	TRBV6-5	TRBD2	TGTGCCAGCAGTACTAGCGGGGGGGCCCAAGAGACCCAGTACTTC	CASSTSGGAQETQYF
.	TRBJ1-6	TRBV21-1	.	TGTGCCAGCAGCAAAGGGGGTCGGACAGGCGGCTGGTCCTATAATTCACCCCTCCACTTT	CASSKGGRTGGWSYNSPLHF
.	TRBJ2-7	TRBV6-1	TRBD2	TGTGCCAGCAGTGAAGCAATTAGCGGGGGACCCTACGAGCAGTACTTC	CASSEAISGGPYEQYF
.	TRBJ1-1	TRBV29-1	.	TGCAGCATTTTCAGGGTAACGGTTGGGACTGAAGCTTTCTTT	CSIFRVTVGTEAFF
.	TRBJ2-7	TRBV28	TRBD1	TGTGCCAGCAATCCTTCCGGGACAGGGTCCCACGAGCAGTACTTC	CASNPSGTGSHEQYF
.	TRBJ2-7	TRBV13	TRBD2	TGTGCCAGCAGCCCGGGGAGGGCCTTGTACGAGCAGTACTTC	CASSPGRALYEQYF
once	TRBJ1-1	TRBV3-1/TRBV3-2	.	TGTGCCAGCAGACAGGGACACACTGAAGCTTTCTTT	CASRQGHTEAFF
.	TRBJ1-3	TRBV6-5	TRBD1	TGTGCCAGCATGGGACAGCCTGAAAACACCATATATTTT	CASMGQPENTIYF
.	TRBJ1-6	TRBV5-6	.	TGTGCCAGCAGCTTGGAAAGGGGGGGTTCACCCCTCCACTTT	CASSLERGGSPLHF
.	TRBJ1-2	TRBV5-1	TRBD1	TGCGCCAGCAGCCCGGAGGGGACAGGGGTGTATGGCTACACCTTC	CASSPEGTGVYGYTF
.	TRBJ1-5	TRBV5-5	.	TGTGCCAGCAGCTCGGTCCTCGTTCCAGGGAATCAGCCCCAGCATTTT	CASSSVLVPGNQPQHF
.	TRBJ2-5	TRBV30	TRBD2	TGTGCCTGGAGGGTAGCGGGAGCCGGGGAGACCCAGTACTTC	CAWRVAGAGETQYF
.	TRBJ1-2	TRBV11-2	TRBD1	TGTGCCAGCAGCCCCGACAGGGGAAGATGGAACACCTTC	CASSPDRGRWNTF
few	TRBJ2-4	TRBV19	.	TGTGCCAGTAGTACAGGGGGTCTCGGGGGAAACATTCAGTACTTC	CASSTGGLGGNIQYF
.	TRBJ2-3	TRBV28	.	TGTGCCAGCAGTTTCGACAGCCCCACAGATACGCAGTATTTT	CASSFDSPTDTQYF
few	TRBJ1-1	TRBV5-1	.	TGCGCCAGCAGCCCATTGCAGGGAGGGGGGACTGAAGCTTTCTTT	CASSPLQGGGTEAFF
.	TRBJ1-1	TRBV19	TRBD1	TGTGCCAGTACCAAACTTTGGACAGGGCCGCTTTTGAACACTGAAGCTTTCTTT	CASTKLWTGPLLNTEAFF
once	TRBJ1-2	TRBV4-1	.	TGCGCCAGCAGCATTCGGGGGGGCGGCTATGGCTACACCTTC	CASSIRGGGYGYTF